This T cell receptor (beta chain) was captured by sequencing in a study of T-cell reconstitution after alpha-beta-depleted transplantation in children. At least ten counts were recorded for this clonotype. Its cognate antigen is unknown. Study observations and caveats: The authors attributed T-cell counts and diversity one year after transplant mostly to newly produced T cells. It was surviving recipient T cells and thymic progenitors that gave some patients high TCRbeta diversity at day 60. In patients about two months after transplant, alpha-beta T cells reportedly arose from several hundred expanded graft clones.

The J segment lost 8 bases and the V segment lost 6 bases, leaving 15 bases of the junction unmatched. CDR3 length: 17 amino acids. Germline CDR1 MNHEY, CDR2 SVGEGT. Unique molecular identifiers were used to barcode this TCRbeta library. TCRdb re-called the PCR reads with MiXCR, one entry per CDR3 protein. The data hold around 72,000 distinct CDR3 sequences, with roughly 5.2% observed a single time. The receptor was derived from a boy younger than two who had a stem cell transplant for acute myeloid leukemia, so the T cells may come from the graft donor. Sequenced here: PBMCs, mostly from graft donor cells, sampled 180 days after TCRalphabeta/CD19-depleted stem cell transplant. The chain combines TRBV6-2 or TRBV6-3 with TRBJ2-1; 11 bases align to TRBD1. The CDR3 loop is CASRLTRRDRGAHEQFF. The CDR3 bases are TGTGCCAGCAGACTAACACGCCGGGACAGGGGGGCCCATGAGCAGTTCTTC.